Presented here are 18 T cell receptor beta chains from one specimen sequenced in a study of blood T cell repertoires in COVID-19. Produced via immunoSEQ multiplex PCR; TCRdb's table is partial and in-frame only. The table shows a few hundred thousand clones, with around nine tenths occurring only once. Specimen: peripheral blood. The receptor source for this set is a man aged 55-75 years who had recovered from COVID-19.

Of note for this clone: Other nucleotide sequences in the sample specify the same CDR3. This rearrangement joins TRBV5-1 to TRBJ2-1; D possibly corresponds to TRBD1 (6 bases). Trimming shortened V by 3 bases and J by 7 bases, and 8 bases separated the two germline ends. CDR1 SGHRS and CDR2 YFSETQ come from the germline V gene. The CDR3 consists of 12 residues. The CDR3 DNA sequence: TGCGCCAGCAGCTCTCAGGGGAATGAGCAGTTCTTC. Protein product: CASSSQGNEQFF.

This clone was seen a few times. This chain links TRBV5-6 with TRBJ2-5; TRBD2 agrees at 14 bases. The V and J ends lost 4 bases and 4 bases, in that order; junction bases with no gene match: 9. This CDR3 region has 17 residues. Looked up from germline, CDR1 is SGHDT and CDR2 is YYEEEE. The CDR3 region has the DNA TGTGCCAGCAGCGAACGACTAGCGGGGGGGCGGCGAGAGACCCAGTACTTC. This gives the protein CASSERLAGGRRETQYF.

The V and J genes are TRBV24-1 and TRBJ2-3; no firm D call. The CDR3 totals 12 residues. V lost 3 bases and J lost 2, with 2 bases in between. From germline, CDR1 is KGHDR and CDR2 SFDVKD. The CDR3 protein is CATSDHTDTQYF. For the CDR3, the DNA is TGTGCCACCAGTGATCACACAGATACGCAGTATTTT.

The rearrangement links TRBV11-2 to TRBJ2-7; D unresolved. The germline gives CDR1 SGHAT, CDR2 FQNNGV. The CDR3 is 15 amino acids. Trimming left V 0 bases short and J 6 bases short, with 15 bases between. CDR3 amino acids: CASSLDGLYGSEQYF. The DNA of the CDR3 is TGTGCCAGCAGCTTAGATGGTCTCTATGGTTCCGAGCAGTACTTC.

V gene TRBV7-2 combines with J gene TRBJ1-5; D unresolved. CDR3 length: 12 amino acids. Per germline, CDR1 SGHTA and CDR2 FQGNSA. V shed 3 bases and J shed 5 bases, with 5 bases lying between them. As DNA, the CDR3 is TGTGCCAGCAGCTTCCTTGATCAGCCCCAGCATTTT. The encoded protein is CASSFLDQPQHF.

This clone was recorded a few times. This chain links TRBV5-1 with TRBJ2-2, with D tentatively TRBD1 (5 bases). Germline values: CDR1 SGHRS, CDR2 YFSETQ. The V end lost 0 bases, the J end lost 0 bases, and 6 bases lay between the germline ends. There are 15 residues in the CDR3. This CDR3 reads CASSLDRTNTGELFF. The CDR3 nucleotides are TGCGCCAGCAGCTTGGACAGGACGAACACCGGGGAGCTGTTTTTT.

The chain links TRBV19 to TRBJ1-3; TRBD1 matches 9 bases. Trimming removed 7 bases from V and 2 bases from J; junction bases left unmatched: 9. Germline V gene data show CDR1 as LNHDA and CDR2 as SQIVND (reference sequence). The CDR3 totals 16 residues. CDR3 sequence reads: CASTSRDRVTGNTIYF. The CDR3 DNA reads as TGTGCCAGTACTTCCCGGGACAGGGTGACTGGAAACACCATATATTTT.

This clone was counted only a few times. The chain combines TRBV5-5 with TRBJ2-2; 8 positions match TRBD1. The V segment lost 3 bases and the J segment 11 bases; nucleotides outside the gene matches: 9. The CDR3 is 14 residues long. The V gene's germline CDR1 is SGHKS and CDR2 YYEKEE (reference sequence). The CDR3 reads CASSSSPGQAELFF. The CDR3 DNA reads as TGTGCCAGCAGCTCCTCCCCGGGACAGGCCGAGCTGTTTTTT. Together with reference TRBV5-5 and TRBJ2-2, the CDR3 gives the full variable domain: DAGVTQSPTHLIKTRGQQVTLRCSPISGHKSVSWYQQVLGQGPQFIFQYYEKEERGRGNFPDRFSARQFPNYSSELNVNALLLGDSALYLCASSSSPGQAELFFGEGSRLTVL.

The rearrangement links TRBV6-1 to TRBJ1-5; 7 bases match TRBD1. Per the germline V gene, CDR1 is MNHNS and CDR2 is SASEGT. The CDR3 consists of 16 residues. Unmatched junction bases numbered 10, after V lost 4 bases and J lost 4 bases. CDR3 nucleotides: TGTGCCAGCAGTGCTTTGGGGACAGCTCCTAATCAGCCCCAGCATTTT. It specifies CASSALGTAPNQPQHF.

CDR3 bases: TGTGCCAGCAGTGAATTGGGCAGGGGTCTTCAGAGGAACATTCAGTACTTC. The encoded protein is CASSELGRGLQRNIQYF. The chain recombines TRBV6-1 with TRBJ2-4; tentatively, D is TRBD1 (6 bases). The germline V gene has CDR1 MNHNS and CDR2 SASEGT. The CDR3 spans 17 residues. V lost 2 bases and J lost 7, with 21 bases in between.

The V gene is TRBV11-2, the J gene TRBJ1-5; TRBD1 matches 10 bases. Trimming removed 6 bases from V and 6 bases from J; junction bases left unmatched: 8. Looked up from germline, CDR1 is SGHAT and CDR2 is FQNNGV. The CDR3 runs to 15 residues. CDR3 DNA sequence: TGTGCCAGCAGTCGGGACAGGGGATTGGGTCAGCCCCAGCATTTT. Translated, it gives CASSRDRGLGQPQHF.

Here the CDR3 reads CASSEGLRQGQETQYF. In DNA, the CDR3 is TGTGCCAGCAGTGAAGGTCTCCGACAGGGACAAGAGACCCAGTACTTC. The rearrangement links TRBV6-1 to TRBJ2-5; 7 bases are shared with TRBD1. The CDR3 is made up of 16 amino acids. Germline V gene data show CDR1 as MNHNS and CDR2 as SASEGT. Trimming took 1 base from V and 2 from J; bases not matched to a gene: 7.

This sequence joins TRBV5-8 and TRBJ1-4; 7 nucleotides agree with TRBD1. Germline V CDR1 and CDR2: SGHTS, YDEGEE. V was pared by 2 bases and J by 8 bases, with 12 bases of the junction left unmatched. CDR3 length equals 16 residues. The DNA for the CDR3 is TGTGCCAGCAGCTTAAACACAGGGGCGACGGGGGAAAAACTGTTTTTT. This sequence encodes CASSLNTGATGEKLFF.

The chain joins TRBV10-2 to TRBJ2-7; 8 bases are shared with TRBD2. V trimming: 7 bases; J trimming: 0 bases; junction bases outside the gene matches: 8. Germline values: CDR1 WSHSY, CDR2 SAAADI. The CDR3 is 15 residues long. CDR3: CASNQIAGNSYEQYF. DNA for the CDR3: TGCGCCAGCAACCAAATAGCGGGGAACTCCTACGAGCAGTACTTC.

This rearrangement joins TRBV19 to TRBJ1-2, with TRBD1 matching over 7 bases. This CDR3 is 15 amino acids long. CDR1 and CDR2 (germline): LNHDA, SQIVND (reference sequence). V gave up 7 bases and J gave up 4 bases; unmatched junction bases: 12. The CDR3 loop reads CASTYRDSASYGYTF. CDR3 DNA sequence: TGTGCCAGTACTTACCGGGACAGCGCGTCCTATGGCTACACCTTC.

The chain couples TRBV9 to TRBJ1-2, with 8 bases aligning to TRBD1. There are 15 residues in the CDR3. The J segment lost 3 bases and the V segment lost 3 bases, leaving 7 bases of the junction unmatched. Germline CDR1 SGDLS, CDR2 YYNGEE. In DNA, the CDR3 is TGTGCCAGCAGCGAGGGTGACAGGGGCTACTATGGCTACACCTTC. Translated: CASSEGDRGYYGYTF.

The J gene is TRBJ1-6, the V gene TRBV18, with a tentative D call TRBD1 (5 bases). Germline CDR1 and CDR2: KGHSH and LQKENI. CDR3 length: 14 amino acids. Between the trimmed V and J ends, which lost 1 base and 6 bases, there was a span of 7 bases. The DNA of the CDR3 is TGTGCCAGCTCACCACGGGACTCTAATTCACCCCTCCACTTT. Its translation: CASSPRDSNSPLHF.

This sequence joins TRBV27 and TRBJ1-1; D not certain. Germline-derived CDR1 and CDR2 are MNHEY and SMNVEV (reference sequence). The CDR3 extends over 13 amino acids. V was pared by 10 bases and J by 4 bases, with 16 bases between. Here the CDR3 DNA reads TGTGCCACCTCCCCTGCGGGAGGCACTGAAGCTTTCTTT. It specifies CATSPAGGTEAFF.